This T cell receptor beta chain was recorded in a study of blood T cell repertoires in COVID-19 (dated by TCRdb to 2018 to 2020). Notes on the research overall: The collaborator samples originated in the United States, Italy and Spain and spanned the acute and convalescent phases of COVID-19. The repertoires were made available in a free public database intended to serve as a resource for research on the immune response to SARS-CoV-2. A de-identified subject ID, COVID-19 status, age in years and sex were almost always included in the sample metadata. Where available, HLA class I and class II types were taken from metadata supplied by the sample provider and were not determined by assay-based typing. Subjects who had been exposed to COVID-19, were actively infected with it, or had recovered from it provided the deeply sampled blood TCRbeta repertoires that made up the dataset. The samples were drawn from the first 160 participants of the ongoing ImmuneRACE study and from 1,254 subjects provided by 6 global collaborators. The prospective study material was composed of cDNA or gDNA derived from T cells, B-cell-depleted T cells, or PBMCs.

Sequences DFQATT (CDR1) and SNEGSKA (CDR2) are obtained from the germline V gene (reference sequence). From its cysteine to its phenylalanine, the CDR3 spans 11 amino acids. Of the read, only the CDR3 DNA is kept; its 33 bases are in frame from base 1. V loses 5 bases, J loses 10 bases, and the germline ends lie 12 bases apart. At one collaborating source in Seattle, patients were enrolled during active infection and were followed longitudinally through the course of disease. The collaborating institutions used their own protocols to collect whole blood in K2EDTA tubes. For TCRbeta analysis, collaborator samples were shipped as frozen whole blood, as isolated PBMCs, or as DNA extracted from either sample type. TCRbeta CDR3 regions were amplified from genomic DNA by means of the immunoSEQ Assay, a bias-controlled multiplex PCR. Processing in the source paper ran as follows. Within the assay, amplification of reference gene primers was used to estimate how many nucleated cells each sample contained. Sequence reads were collapsed and filtered to measure the absolute abundance of every unique TCRbeta CDR3 rearrangement. For each sample, productive Simpson clonality was calculated as the square root of Simpson's diversity index across productive rearrangements. TCRdb took over this immuneACCESS table, retaining in-frame rearrangements with V and J assigned. Such tables are incomplete; in checked studies, under half of the missing clones stem from an unresolved V gene, and the remainder is unexplained. That table furnishes V, J and clone size, whereas the DNA furnished D and trimming. The sample table contains tens of thousands of clones; only one count was recorded for about nine tenths of them. Clones ranked in the top ten supply more than 5% of the sample.

General conclusions and limits of the study: The amount of clinical and demographic metadata varied by source and participant and was provided uncurated.

On this clone: The specificity of this receptor is unknown. Qualities for individual bases were not recorded, and no much larger clone is one base off.

The receptor's source is a man between 60 and 75 years old with COVID-19, enrolled during active disease. The sequence links TRBV20-1 to TRBJ2-1; too little of a D gene remains to name it. The sample was peripheral blood. The bases read TGCAGTGCTCTAGACGCAGCCGAGCAGTTCTTC. It translates as CSALDAAEQFF.